The sequence of this TCR beta chain was determined in a study of T cell clonality in common variable immunodeficiency (dated by TCRdb to 2014 to 2015). The research as a whole found: Fewer deletions and N-nucleotide insertions were reportedly observed in CVID TCRbeta sequences, and highly modified clones with 13 or more V deletions were reportedly absent from CVID TCRbeta sequences. Compared with healthy controls, CVID subjects showed increased TCRbeta clonality (t-test p = 0.018), a feature most characteristic of about a third of subjects. Even though DNA input was equal, the average per sample came to 82,000 or so unique sequences for controls compared with roughly 30,000 for CVID samples. Correlations between repertoire features and clinical complications were limited by patient heterogeneity within the CVID cohort. Fewer TCRbeta clones were shared among CVID subjects than among healthy controls (p < 0.0001). According to the authors, figuring out what caused the increased clonality in CVID would require sequencing the repertoires of T cell subpopulations.

Standard criteria were used to diagnose CVID, namely serum IgG, IgA and/or IgM reduced below the normal range together with specific antibody deficiency. There were some 44 subjects in the CVID group (around 29 male and 15 female), ranging in age from roughly 8 to 70 years, with a mean age of around 39. Both CVID patients and healthy controls were predominantly of Caucasian heritage. Replacement immunoglobulin therapy had been administered to all CVID subjects for at least one year at the time of study participation. At blood collection, none of the CVID subjects was ill or on immunomodulatory or immunosuppressive medication. Heparinized peripheral whole blood samples of about 5 to 8 ml were obtained from each donor. TCRbeta CDR3 repertoires were sequenced from genomic DNA of adults with common variable immune deficiency (CVID) and healthy adult controls. Diluted blood was density-centrifuged over Hypaque 1077 or Ficoll-Paque to isolate peripheral blood mononuclear cells. Unsorted mononuclear cells served as the source of genomic DNA, which was extracted either by Qiagen column purification or by a centrifugation-based method.

A note on this clone: Its antigen remains unidentified. The read terminates 3 residues ahead of where the CDR3 ends, so the germline J gene completes it.

Trimmed from V: 3 bases; trimmed from J: 5 bases; junction bases lacking a gene match: 4. CDR1 and CDR2 (GTSNPN, SVGIG) derive from the germline V gene (reference sequence). The cysteine opens and the phenylalanine closes a CDR3 of 15 amino acids. The DNA has 36 bases, all within the CDR3, and is read from base 1. For sequencing, equivalent amounts of genomic DNA were input from CVID and control samples. For every sample, a 60 bp segment covering the rearranged TCRbeta CDR3 region was amplified and then sequenced. TCRbeta amplification used the immunoSEQ assay, a bias-corrected multiplex PCR with high-throughput sequencing. The published analysis was carried out like this. Every unique nucleotide sequence was considered a clone and was annotated with V, D and J genes, copy number and frequency. Sequences were labeled productive if in frame, and non-productive if out of frame or containing stop codons. Clonality was calculated from Shannon's entropy as previously described. The predicted amino acid sequences of productive clones were used to derive the mean CDR3 Kyte-Doolittle hydropathy. Scaled V gene usage was hierarchically clustered using Manhattan distance and complete linkage with the R hclust function. Clone sharing by CDR3 amino acid sequence was assessed by resampling 12 repertoires per group over 100 rounds. The repertoires were screened for some 70 published EBV-specific TCRbeta sequences and fewer than 300 published CMV-specific TCRbeta sequences. Analysis left out a couple of CVID samples that produced under 10,000 sequences, so 45 or so CVID repertoires remained. Here the immuneACCESS table is served through TCRdb, limited to in-frame sequences with V and J called. Missing clones are a known gap in these copies; in checked studies unresolved V genes cover under half, and the rest lacks a known reason. V, J and clone size derive from that table, while D and trimming were established from the DNA sequence. This sample has around 32,000 clones in the table, none counted a single time. The ten largest clones capture approximately 5.4% of the sample.

The clonotype was recovered from a human donor with common variable immunodeficiency. The V and J genes are TRBV30 and TRBJ2-3, and 14 junctional nucleotides match TRBD2. Sequencing was done on a sample of peripheral blood mononuclear cells. CDR3 DNA, as far as it was read: TGTGCCTGGAGCAGGACTAGCGGGGGGAAAGATACG. Its coded protein is CAWSRTSGGKDT. The CDR3 reads in full as CAWSRTSGGKDTQYF.